The 18 T cell receptor beta chains given below trace back to one sample, sequenced in a study of blood T cell repertoires in COVID-19. The assay was immunoSEQ multiplex PCR, and TCRdb's table has in-frame clones only and misses some. The table records about 130,000 clones, under 95% of them present only once. Material: peripheral blood. Source of these receptors: a man in his sixties with COVID-19, enrolled during active disease.

The chain combines TRBV27 with TRBJ1-5; TRBD1 matches at 11 bases. The germline V gene encodes CDR1 MNHEY and CDR2 SMNVEV (reference sequence). V lost 5 bases to trimming and J lost 7 bases; unmatched junction nucleotides: 4. The CDR3 spans 14 residues. CDR3 DNA sequence: TGTGCCAGCAGTCCAGGGACAGGGGGACAGCCCCAGCATTTT. Protein: CASSPGTGGQPQHF.

V usage is TRBV24-1 and J usage is TRBJ1-4, with TRBD1 matching over 7 bases. V trimming: 3 bases; J trimming: 4 bases; junction bases outside the gene matches: 4. Germline V gene sequence: CDR1 KGHDR, CDR2 SFDVKD. The CDR3 spans 15 residues. The CDR3 bases are TGTGCCACCAGTGATACAACAGGGGATAATGAAAAACTGTTTTTT. It specifies CATSDTTGDNEKLFF.

This rearrangement joins TRBV27 to TRBJ1-2, with 12 bases fitting TRBD1. Germline CDR1 MNHEY, CDR2 SMNVEV (reference sequence). With V trimmed by 8 bases and J by 8 bases, 6 bases remained unmatched. The CDR3 is made up of 13 amino acids. The CDR3 spells CASQGQGAPGYTF. CDR3 nucleotide sequence: TGTGCCAGCCAGGGACAGGGGGCGCCCGGCTACACCTTC.

This chain joins TRBV19 and TRBJ2-2; 14 nucleotides match TRBD2. Germline CDR1 reads LNHDA; CDR2 reads SQIVND (reference sequence). This CDR3 comprises 18 residues. V lost 7 bases, J lost 3 bases, and 10 bases stayed unmatched. The CDR3 DNA reads TGTGCCAGTAATCCCCCGGGACTAGCGGGAGAGTACACCGGGGAGCTGTTTTTT. Protein: CASNPPGLAGEYTGELFF.

The chain has TRBV5-4 and TRBJ2-3, with D maybe TRBD2 (5 bases). This CDR3 is 16 amino acids long. Looked up from germline, CDR1 is SGHNT and CDR2 is YYREEE (reference sequence). V lost 5 bases and J lost 4, with 20 bases in between. The CDR3 nucleotides are TGTGCCAGCAGTTTTGGACGGGGTGAGGTTTCAGATACGCAGTATTTT. Translation gives CASSFGRGEVSDTQYF. The whole variable domain, remainder taken from reference TRBV5-4 and TRBJ2-3, is ETGVTQSPTHLIKTRGQQVTLRCSSQSGHNTVSWYQQALGQGPQFIFQYYREEENGRGNFPPRFSGLQFPNYSSELNVNALELDDSALYLCASSFGRGEVSDTQYFGPGTRLTVL.

The genes are TRBV7-2 and TRBJ2-7, with TRBD2 matching over 7 bases. The junction had 6 bases not matched to a gene; V was cut back by 7 bases and J by 0 bases. Looked up from germline, CDR1 is SGHTA and CDR2 is FQGNSA. The CDR3 totals 14 residues. The CDR3 protein is CASTSGPSSYEQYF. The DNA for the CDR3 is TGTGCCAGCACTAGCGGTCCTAGCTCCTACGAGCAGTACTTC.

J is TRBJ2-1 and V is TRBV6-5; TRBD1 might be the D (6 bases). Trimming cost V 7 bases and J 9 bases, with 16 bases left between them. The CDR3 extends over 13 amino acids. Germline CDR1 and CDR2: MNHEY and SVGAGI. For the CDR3, the DNA is TGTGCCAGCACTCAAACAGGGTATTCTGAGCAGTTCTTC. It specifies CASTQTGYSEQFF.

This clone occurred once. The rearrangement uses TRBV30 and TRBJ2-7, with 12 nucleotides matching TRBD1. Germline assignment: CDR1 GTSNPN and CDR2 SVGIG (reference sequence). Trimming removed 4 bases from V and 3 bases from J; junction bases left unmatched: 7. This CDR3 is 15 amino acids long. CDR3 DNA sequence: TGTGCCTGGAACCCGGGACAGGGGGCCATCTACGAGCAGTACTTC. This translates into CAWNPGQGAIYEQYF.

This clone was seen only once. The genes are TRBV7-3 and TRBJ2-1, with TRBD1 matching over 8 bases. CDR3 length equals 12 residues. V shed 6 bases, J shed 12 bases, and the junction held 7 bases outside the gene matches. CDR1 and CDR2 from the germline V gene are SGHTA and FQGTGA. The CDR3 protein is CASRRQGKGQFF. CDR3 coding DNA: TGTGCCAGCAGGCGACAGGGGAAAGGGCAGTTCTTC.

The chain's CDR3 is CATSDFNRGYGETQYF. In DNA form, the CDR3 reads TGTGCCACCAGTGATTTCAACAGGGGGTACGGGGAGACCCAGTACTTC. The chain couples TRBV24-1 to TRBJ2-5; the match to TRBD1 covers 8 bases. Trimming at V came to 1 base and at J to 5 bases, leaving 8 bases not matched to a gene. CDR1 and CDR2 from the germline V gene are KGHDR and SFDVKD. CDR3 length equals 16 residues.

The chain couples TRBV19 to TRBJ1-5; 7 bases map to TRBD1. The CDR3 extends over 15 amino acids. V lost 3 bases, J lost 4 bases, and 6 bases stayed unmatched. CDR1 and CDR2 from the germline V gene are LNHDA and SQIVND (reference sequence). CDR3 DNA sequence: TGTGCCAGTAGTATCTCAGGGGGAGAGAATCAGCCCCAGCATTTT. Residues: CASSISGGENQPQHF.

The chain has TRBV13 and TRBJ2-1; 8 nucleotides align to TRBD2. Germline CDR1 PRHDT, CDR2 FYEKMQ (reference sequence). The CDR3 length is 15 residues. The V segment lost 6 bases and the J segment 0 bases; nucleotides outside the gene matches: 4. The CDR3 DNA reads TGTGCCAGCAGTGCCGGGACTAGCTCCTACAATGAGCAGTTCTTC. Encoded protein: CASSAGTSSYNEQFF.

This clone appeared once. This chain joins TRBV7-2 and TRBJ2-7; 7 positions agree with TRBD1. J lost 7 bases, V lost 5 bases, and 11 bases had no gene match. This CDR3 spans 14 amino acids. Germline loops: CDR1 SGHTA, CDR2 FQGNSA. For the CDR3, the DNA is TGTGCCAGCAGCCTGACAGGGCTCCAAGGGGAGCAGTACTTC. Translated: CASSLTGLQGEQYF.

For the CDR3, the DNA is TGTGCCAGCTCACTGTATCCGAGCGGGACAGGGGCCTACGAGCAGTACTTC. It codes for CASSLYPSGTGAYEQYF. The chain combines TRBV18 with TRBJ2-7; 10 positions agree with TRBD1. The CDR3 spans 17 residues. The junction had 11 bases not matched to a gene; V was cut back by 4 bases and J by 2 bases. Germline loops: CDR1 KGHSH, CDR2 LQKENI.

This clone has a single count. The V gene is TRBV7-8, the J gene TRBJ1-3; possibly TRBD1 for D (5 bases). The germline V gene has CDR1 SGHVS and CDR2 FQNEAQ. The CDR3 extends over 12 amino acids. With 3 bases removed from V and 9 bases from J, the gap between germline ends came to 9 bases. This CDR3 is CASSLGQTTIYF. CDR3 DNA: TGTGCCAGCAGCTTGGGGCAGACCACCATATATTTT.

The rearrangement joins TRBV9 to TRBJ2-5; D perhaps matches TRBD1 (5 bases). There are 14 residues in the CDR3. Per the germline V gene, CDR1 is SGDLS and CDR2 is YYNGEE. Trimming stripped 3 bases from V and 3 bases from J, with 12 bases between. The CDR3 region is CASSGTPREETQYF. The CDR3, as DNA: TGTGCCAGCAGCGGGACACCAAGGGAAGAGACCCAGTACTTC.

The chain combines TRBV9 with TRBJ2-2; no clear D. The CDR3 loop spans 14 amino acids. V was clipped by 1 base and J by 3 bases, with 7 bases between them. Germline V gene sequence: CDR1 SGDLS, CDR2 YYNGEE. The CDR3 DNA follows: TGTGCCAGCAGCGTACAACAATACACCGGGGAGCTGTTTTTT. This translates into CASSVQQYTGELFF.

This rearrangement joins TRBV19 to TRBJ1-1; D remains ambiguous. The CDR3 length is 12 residues. CDR1 and CDR2 from the germline V gene are LNHDA and SQIVND (reference sequence). The V end was cut by 4 bases, the J end by 7 bases, with 10 bases between. The CDR3 here is CASSTRRDEAFF. CDR3 in DNA: TGTGCCAGTAGTACAAGGAGGGATGAAGCTTTCTTT. The whole variable domain, remainder taken from reference TRBV19 and TRBJ1-1, is DGGITQSPKYLFRKEGQNVTLSCEQNLNHDAMYWYRQDPGQGLRLIYYSQIVNDFQKGDIAEGYSVSREKKESFPLTVTSAQKNPTAFYLCASSTRRDEAFFGQGTRLTVV.